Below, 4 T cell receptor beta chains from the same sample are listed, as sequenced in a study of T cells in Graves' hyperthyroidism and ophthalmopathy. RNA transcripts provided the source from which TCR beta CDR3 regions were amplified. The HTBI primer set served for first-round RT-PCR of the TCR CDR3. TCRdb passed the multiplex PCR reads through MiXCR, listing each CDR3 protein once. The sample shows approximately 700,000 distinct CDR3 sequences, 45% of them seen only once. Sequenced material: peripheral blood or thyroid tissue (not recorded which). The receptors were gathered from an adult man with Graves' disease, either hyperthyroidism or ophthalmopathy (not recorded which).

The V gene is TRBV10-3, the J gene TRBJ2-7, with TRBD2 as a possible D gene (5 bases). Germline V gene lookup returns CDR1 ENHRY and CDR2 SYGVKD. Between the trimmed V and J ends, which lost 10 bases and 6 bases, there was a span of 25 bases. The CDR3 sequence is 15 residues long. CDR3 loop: CASSDFPSRESEQYF. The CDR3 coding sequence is TGTGCCAGCAGCGATTTCCCCTCGAGGGAATCCGAGCAGTACTTC.

The CDR3 nucleotides are TGTGCCAGCAGCTTAGTATTCCAAGATCAGCCCCAGCATTTT. Its translation is CASSLVFQDQPQHF. The chain recombines TRBV7-2 with TRBJ1-5, with unresolved D. V dropped 1 base and J dropped 5 bases, with 9 bases sitting between them. Germline V lookup: CDR1 SGHTA, CDR2 FQGNSA. The CDR3 sequence is 14 residues long.

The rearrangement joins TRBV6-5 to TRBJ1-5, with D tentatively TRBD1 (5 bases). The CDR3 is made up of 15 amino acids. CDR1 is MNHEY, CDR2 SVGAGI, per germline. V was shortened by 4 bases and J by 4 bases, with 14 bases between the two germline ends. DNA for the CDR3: TGTGCCAGCAGTTCCGGGGGGTGGCAAAATCAGCCCCAGCATTTT. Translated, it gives CASSSGGWQNQPQHF.

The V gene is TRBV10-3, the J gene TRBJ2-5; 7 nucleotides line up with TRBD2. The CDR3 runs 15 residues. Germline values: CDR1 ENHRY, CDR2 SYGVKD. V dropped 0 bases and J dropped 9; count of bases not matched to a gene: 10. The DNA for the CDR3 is TGTGCCATCAGTGAGTCAGGGGAGGGCCGGACCGCCCAGTACTTC. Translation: CAISESGEGRTAQYF.